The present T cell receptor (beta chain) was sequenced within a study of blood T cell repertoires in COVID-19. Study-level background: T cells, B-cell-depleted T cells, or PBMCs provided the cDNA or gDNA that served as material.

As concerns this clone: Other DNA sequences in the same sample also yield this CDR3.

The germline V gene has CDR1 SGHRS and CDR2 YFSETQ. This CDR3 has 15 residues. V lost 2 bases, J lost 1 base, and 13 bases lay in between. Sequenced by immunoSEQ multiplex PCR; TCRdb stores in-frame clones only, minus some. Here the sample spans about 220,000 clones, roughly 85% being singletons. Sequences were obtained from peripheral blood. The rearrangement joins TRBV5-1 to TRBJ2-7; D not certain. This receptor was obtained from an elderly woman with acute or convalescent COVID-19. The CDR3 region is CASSLGPSESYEQYF. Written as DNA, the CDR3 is TGCGCCAGCAGCTTAGGCCCCAGCGAGTCCTACGAGCAGTACTTC.